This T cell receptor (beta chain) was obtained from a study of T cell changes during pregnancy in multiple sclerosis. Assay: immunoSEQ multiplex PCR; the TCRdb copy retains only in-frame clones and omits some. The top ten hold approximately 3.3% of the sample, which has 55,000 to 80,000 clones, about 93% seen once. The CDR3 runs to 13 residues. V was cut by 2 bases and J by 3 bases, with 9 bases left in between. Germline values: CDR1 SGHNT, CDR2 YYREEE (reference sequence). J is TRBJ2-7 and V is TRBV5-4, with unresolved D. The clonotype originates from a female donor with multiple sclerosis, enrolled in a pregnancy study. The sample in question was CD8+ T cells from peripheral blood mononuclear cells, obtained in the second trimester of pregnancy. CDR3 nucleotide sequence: TGTGCCAGCAGCTTCTCTACTAACTACGAGCAGTACTTC. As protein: CASSFSTNYEQYF. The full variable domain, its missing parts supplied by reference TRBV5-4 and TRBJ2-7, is ETGVTQSPTHLIKTRGQQVTLRCSSQSGHNTVSWYQQALGQGPQFIFQYYREEENGRGNFPPRFSGLQFPNYSSELNVNALELDDSALYLCASSFSTNYEQYFGPGTRLTVT.